This T cell receptor (beta chain) was recorded in a study of blood T cell repertoires in COVID-19. Sequenced by immunoSEQ multiplex PCR; TCRdb stores in-frame clones only, minus some. This repertoire shows some 96,000 clones, around 85% found once; its top ten account for about 13%. V shed 6 bases and J shed 0 bases, with 15 bases lying between them. CDR1 is MNHEY, CDR2 SMNVEV, per germline (reference sequence). The CDR3 length is 15 residues. The sequencing input was peripheral blood. The origin of this receptor is a human donor in a cohort sampled during active COVID-19. This rearrangement joins TRBV27 to TRBJ2-7; a possible D gene is TRBD2 (5 bases). CDR3 coding DNA: TGTGCCAGCAGCCCTTCTCTGGGAGTCTCCTACGAGCAGTACTTC. It translates to CASSPSLGVSYEQYF.